These 32 T cell receptor beta chains came from one sample sequenced in a study of human versus mouse CDR3 diversity and MHC coevolution (dated by TCRdb to 2016 to 2017). The library relied on the immunoSEQ multiplex PCR assay. TCRdb took this table from immuneACCESS and kept in-frame rearrangements with V and J called. Such tables lack part of the clones; where checked against another copy, unresolved V genes explain under half of the gap, and the rest is unexplained. The sample records roughly 81,000 clones, 85% to 95% of which are singletons. 1.3% to 1.5% of the sample lies in the top ten. The specimen sequenced was naive CD4+ T cells from blood. The sample's cell subset or site label, decoded: CD45RO-negative CD62L-positive naive CD4 T cells. The receptors here all came from a person aged 30 to 69 in good health.

The chain has TRBV18 and TRBJ1-3, with no clear D. The germline CDR1 and CDR2 sequences are KGHSH and LQKENI. This CDR3 is built from 14 residues. Trimming shortened V by 3 bases and J by 0 bases, and 6 bases separated the two germline ends. The CDR3 DNA is TGTGCCAGCTCACCCGCGGGCTCTGGAAACACCATATATTTT. Protein product: CASSPAGSGNTIYF.

The rearrangement links TRBV25-1 to TRBJ1-6; D possibly corresponds to TRBD1 (5 bases). Trimming pared 10 bases from V and 8 bases from J, leaving 15 bases between. The CDR3 has 13 amino acids. The germline CDR1 and CDR2 sequences are MGHDK and SYGVNS. The CDR3 bases are TGTGCCATCCAGGAGGGGTTGCATTCACCCCTCCACTTT. Its translation: CAIQEGLHSPLHF. The full variable domain, completed using reference TRBV25-1 and TRBJ1-6, is EADIYQTPRYLVIGTGKKITLECSQTMGHDKMYWYQQDPGMELHLIHYSYGVNSTEKGDLSSESTVSRIRTEHFPLTLESARPSHTSQYLCAIQEGLHSPLHFGNGTRLTVT.

The chain employs TRBV5-1 and TRBJ2-3; D not resolved. This CDR3 spans 15 amino acids. CDR1 and CDR2 (germline): SGHRS, YFSETQ. The V end lost 2 bases, the J end lost 2 bases, and 12 bases lay between the germline ends. The CDR3 sequence is CASSLLPGSTDTQYF. The CDR3 DNA sequence: TGCGCCAGCAGCTTACTCCCCGGGTCCACAGATACGCAGTATTTT.

The chain uses TRBV5-4 and TRBJ2-5; 7 bases line up with TRBD2. Losses at the gene ends were 2 bases for V and 5 bases for J; bases not matched to a gene: 3. This CDR3 contains 13 residues. Germline CDR1 reads SGHNT; CDR2 reads YYREEE (reference sequence). The chain's CDR3 is CASSFSRGETQYF. CDR3 sequence (DNA): TGTGCCAGCAGCTTTTCGCGGGGGGAGACCCAGTACTTC.

The CDR3 is CASSPGFAGELFF. The CDR3 coding sequence is TGTGCCAGCAGCCCCGGGTTCGCGGGGGAGCTGTTTTTT. This sequence joins TRBV7-9 and TRBJ2-2; no definite D call. V lost 5 bases, J lost 8 bases, and 12 bases lay in between. Germline CDR1 SEHNR, CDR2 FQNEAQ (reference sequence). The length of the CDR3 is 13 residues.

This chain uses TRBV15 with TRBJ1-1; D remains ambiguous. V lost 2 bases and J 3 bases, leaving 7 bases between the germline ends. There are 13 residues in the CDR3. Germline V CDR1 and CDR2: LNHNV, YYDKDF (reference sequence). The CDR3 DNA sequence: TGTGCCACCAGCAGACAGGAAGACACTGAAGCTTTCTTT. Its protein product is CATSRQEDTEAFF.

The chain joins TRBV5-1 to TRBJ2-1; 12 bases are shared with TRBD2. Germline-derived CDR1 and CDR2 are SGHRS and YFSETQ. Trimming cost V 4 bases and J 6 bases; bases outside gene matches: 5. CDR3 length: 15 residues. CDR3: CASSQTSGRGNEQFF. CDR3 DNA: TGCGCCAGCAGCCAGACTAGCGGGAGAGGCAATGAGCAGTTCTTC.

This chain connects TRBV6-4 to TRBJ2-1; 7 bases line up with TRBD2. The CDR3 consists of 15 residues. Trimming at V came to 2 bases and at J to 5 bases, leaving 6 bases not matched to a gene. Germline CDR1 MRHNA, CDR2 SNTAGT. The CDR3 loop reads CASSDGRDFNNEQFF. The CDR3 DNA is TGTGCCAGCAGTGACGGGAGGGACTTTAACAATGAGCAGTTCTTC.

A single count supports this clone. This sequence joins TRBV6-6 and TRBJ2-1; a weak D match, TRBD1 (5 bases). V was trimmed by 2 bases and J by 12 bases, leaving 8 bases between them. CDR3 length: 11 residues. CDR1 and CDR2 from the germline V gene are MNHNY and SVGAGI (reference sequence). The CDR3 nucleotides are TGTGCCAGCAGTTACCTCCAGGGGCAGTTCTTC. Protein: CASSYLQGQFF.

The chain recombines TRBV30 with TRBJ1-5; D is perhaps TRBD1 (6 bases). The CDR3 totals 13 residues. Germline CDR1 and CDR2: GTSNPN and SVGIG (reference sequence). V dropped 4 bases and J dropped 4 bases, with 11 bases sitting between them. Here the CDR3 DNA reads TGTGCCTGGACAGGGGAGAGTAATCAGCCCCAGCATTTT. It translates to CAWTGESNQPQHF.

The chain carries TRBV27 and TRBJ1-1; D is uncertain. Germline CDR1 MNHEY, CDR2 SMNVEV (reference sequence). V shed 5 bases and J shed 2 bases, with 12 bases lying between them. The CDR3 is 14 amino acids. CDR3 sequence: CASSRVPENTEAFF. For the CDR3, the DNA is TGTGCCAGCAGTCGGGTCCCGGAAAACACTGAAGCTTTCTTT.

The CDR3 DNA follows: TGTGCCAGCAGGATAGGGACTAGCGGATGGGAGACCCAGTACTTC. Its protein product is CASRIGTSGWETQYF. The gene calls are TRBV27 and TRBJ2-5; 11 bases align to TRBD2. Germline V CDR1 and CDR2: MNHEY, SMNVEV (reference sequence). The CDR3 covers 15 residues. The trim removed 6 bases at V and 5 bases at J, leaving 8 bases unmatched.

This CDR3 reads CASSFRQWTGAYEQYF. The CDR3, as DNA: TGTGCCAGCAGTTTTCGCCAATGGACAGGGGCGTACGAGCAGTACTTC. The gene calls are TRBV27 and TRBJ2-7; 9 bases line up with TRBD1. The germline V gene has CDR1 MNHEY and CDR2 SMNVEV (reference sequence). The V gene end was trimmed by 3 bases and the J gene end by 4 bases; junction bases not matched to a gene: 10. The CDR3 extends over 16 amino acids.

The chain employs TRBV6-5 and TRBJ1-1, with D unclear. Looked up from germline, CDR1 is MNHEY and CDR2 is SVGAGI. The CDR3 length is 14 residues. Trimming removed 2 bases from V and 2 bases from J, with 9 bases in between. CDR3 sequence: CASSYLPPNTEAFF. DNA of the CDR3: TGTGCCAGCAGTTACCTCCCCCCCAACACTGAAGCTTTCTTT.

The rearrangement links TRBV15 to TRBJ1-4, with TRBD1 identical over 7 bases. The CDR3 covers 14 residues. Per the germline V gene, CDR1 is LNHNV and CDR2 is YYDKDF (reference sequence). The trim removed 3 bases at V and 7 bases at J, leaving 5 bases unmatched. Here the CDR3 reads CATSRGQSAEKLFF. The CDR3 DNA reads as TGTGCCACCAGCAGGGGACAGTCGGCTGAAAAACTGTTTTTT.

As concerns this clone: Different DNA sequences within this sample yield the same CDR3. J is TRBJ1-1 and V is TRBV9; perhaps TRBD1 as D (5 bases). V was trimmed by 3 bases and J by 10 bases, leaving 19 bases between them. CDR3 length equals 14 residues. Germline V CDR1 and CDR2: SGDLS, YYNGEE. The DNA for the CDR3 is TGTGCCAGCAGCGCCCAGGGTGAGATCCCACCAGCTTTCTTT. It is translated as CASSAQGEIPPAFF.

A single count supports this clone. J is TRBJ2-2 and V is TRBV7-3, with a tentative D call TRBD1 (6 bases). V gave up 0 bases and J gave up 6 bases, with 8 bases separating them. Germline-derived CDR1 and CDR2 are SGHTA and FQGTGA. The CDR3 runs 14 residues. The chain's CDR3 is CASSLTAGAGELFF. CDR3 nucleotide sequence: TGTGCCAGCAGCTTAACGGCAGGGGCCGGGGAGCTGTTTTTT.

The V and J genes are TRBV5-8 and TRBJ2-7; TRBD1 agrees at 7 bases. Germline V lookup: CDR1 SGHTS, CDR2 YDEGEE. J was trimmed by 7 bases and V by 5 bases; bases with no gene match: 6. This CDR3 comprises 12 residues. This CDR3 reads CASSRDRREQYF. The CDR3 region has the DNA TGTGCCAGCAGTCGGGACAGAAGAGAGCAGTACTTC.

The chain joins TRBV28 to TRBJ1-1; D might be TRBD1 (5 bases). CDR1 and CDR2 (germline): MDHEN, SYDVKM. This CDR3 has 11 amino acids. Trimming took off 10 bases at V and 8 bases at J, with 14 bases between the two ends. The CDR3 sequence is CATKENREAFF. The CDR3, as DNA: TGTGCCACCAAAGAGAACAGGGAAGCTTTCTTT.

The chain is built from TRBV6-5 and TRBJ1-1; D uncertain. The CDR3 runs 14 residues. V was cut by 2 bases and J by 1 base, with 8 bases left in between. Germline V gene sequence: CDR1 MNHEY, CDR2 SVGAGI. The CDR3 DNA follows: TGTGCCAGCAGTTACGACTCTGAGAACACTGAAGCTTTCTTT. Encoded protein: CASSYDSENTEAFF.

This chain links TRBV7-7 with TRBJ2-1; TRBD2 might be the D (6 bases). The germline gives CDR1 SSHAT, CDR2 FNYEAQ (reference sequence). The CDR3 contains 13 residues. Trimming stripped 5 bases from V and 4 bases from J, with 9 bases between. CDR3 nucleotides: TGTGCCAGCAGCCAACTAGCTTACAATGAGCAGTTCTTC. This codes for CASSQLAYNEQFF.

J is TRBJ2-1 and V is TRBV7-6, with 9 bases that match TRBD1. V lost 1 base and J lost 8; bases outside the gene matches: 3. CDR3 length: 14 residues. Germline lookup yields CDR1 SGHVS and CDR2 FNYEAQ. Here the CDR3 DNA reads TGTGCCAGCAGCTTAGGGACAGGGGTATATGAGCAGTTCTTC. This translates into CASSLGTGVYEQFF.

The chain uses TRBV5-5 and TRBJ1-4, with D unresolved. The V gene lost 3 bases and the J gene lost 3 bases, with 9 bases spanning the gap. CDR1 and CDR2 from the germline V gene are SGHKS and YYEKEE (reference sequence). This CDR3 is 14 amino acids long. The CDR3 loop reads CASSSPSSNEKLFF. In DNA, the CDR3 is TGTGCCAGCAGCTCCCCAAGCTCTAATGAAAAACTGTTTTTT.

This clone was recorded a few times. The rearrangement joins TRBV7-9 to TRBJ1-6; the match to TRBD1 covers 9 bases. The junction had 1 base not matched to a gene; V was cut back by 1 base and J by 9 bases. This CDR3 is 14 amino acids long. Germline CDR1 and CDR2: SEHNR and FQNEAQ (reference sequence). CDR3 nucleotides: TGTGCCAGCAGCTTAGGGGACAGGGTTTCACCCCTCCACTTT. Protein product: CASSLGDRVSPLHF.

The chain uses TRBV6-5 and TRBJ2-1, with 11 bases that match TRBD2. The CDR3 totals 12 residues. Germline trimming cut 4 bases from V and 13 bases from J; bases unmatched to any gene: 3. Germline CDR1 MNHEY, CDR2 SVGAGI. CDR3 loop: CASSFSGGAQFF. The CDR3 nucleotides read TGTGCCAGCAGTTTTAGCGGGGGGGCCCAGTTCTTC.

The V call is TRBV7-2, the J call TRBJ2-7; D call uncertain. The CDR3 sequence is 14 residues long. CDR1 SGHTA and CDR2 FQGNSA come from the germline V gene. Trimming stripped 4 bases from V and 4 bases from J, with 14 bases between. The CDR3 spells CASSSRSGYYEQYF. The CDR3 DNA reads TGTGCCAGCAGCTCCCGGTCGGGTTATTACGAGCAGTACTTC.

The V gene is TRBV27, the J gene TRBJ1-2; D is unresolved. This CDR3 is 13 amino acids long. Trimming removed 5 bases from V and 3 bases from J, with 10 bases in between. Germline assignment: CDR1 MNHEY and CDR2 SMNVEV (reference sequence). In DNA form, the CDR3 reads TGTGCCAGCAGTAAGCCTGATGACTATGGCTACACCTTC. Its protein product is CASSKPDDYGYTF.

The genes are TRBV18 and TRBJ1-4; 9 bases align to TRBD1. The CDR3 is 15 amino acids. Germline-derived CDR1 and CDR2 are KGHSH and LQKENI. The V and J ends lost 4 bases and 4 bases, in that order; junction bases with no gene match: 4. CDR3 protein: CASSLGTGFNEKLFF. Written as DNA, the CDR3 is TGTGCCAGCTCACTCGGGACAGGGTTTAATGAAAAACTGTTTTTT. Complete variable domain (other parts from reference TRBV18 and TRBJ1-4): NAGVMQNPRHLVRRRGQEARLRCSPMKGHSHVYWYRQLPEEGLKFMVYLQKENIIDESGMPKERFSAEFPKEGPSILRIQQVVRGDSAAYFCASSLGTGFNEKLFFGSGTQLSVL.

The rearrangement joins TRBV19 to TRBJ2-7; D is possibly TRBD1 (5 bases). The ends were cut back, 6 bases at V and 4 bases at J, with 19 bases in the middle. Germline V lookup: CDR1 LNHDA, CDR2 SQIVND (reference sequence). The CDR3 has 15 amino acids. The CDR3 nucleotides are TGTGCCAGTAGAAGAACGTCGACGACAGTGTACGAGCAGTACTTC. Its protein product is CASRRTSTTVYEQYF.

This clone was recorded once. The V call is TRBV18, the J call TRBJ1-1; 8 bases are a match to TRBD1. The length of the CDR3 is 16 residues. Germline V gives CDR1 KGHSH, CDR2 LQKENI. With V trimmed by 2 bases and J by 7 bases, 12 bases remained unmatched. CDR3 in amino acids: CASSPSRQGAQNEAFF. The CDR3 nucleotides are TGTGCCAGCTCACCAAGTCGGCAGGGGGCGCAGAATGAAGCTTTCTTT.

V usage is TRBV5-5 and J usage is TRBJ1-1, with TRBD1 matching over 11 bases. CDR3 length equals 15 residues. Germline lookup yields CDR1 SGHKS and CDR2 YYEKEE (reference sequence). J gave up 7 bases and V 0 bases, and 5 bases lay outside the gene matches. The CDR3, as DNA: TGTGCCAGCAGCTTGGAATGGACAGGGGGCGGTGAAGCTTTCTTT. This translates into CASSLEWTGGGEAFF.

The rearrangement uses TRBV4-3 and TRBJ2-1; D remains ambiguous. V gave up 0 bases and J gave up 4 bases, with 10 bases separating them. Germline V lookup: CDR1 LGHNA, CDR2 YSLEER. The CDR3 sequence is 15 residues long. In DNA form, the CDR3 reads TGCGCCAGCAGCCAAGATTTTACGGTTTACAATGAGCAGTTCTTC. Translating it yields CASSQDFTVYNEQFF.